This T cell receptor beta chain emerged from a study of neurological immune-mediated disorders. About the research overall: Multiple sclerosis patients numbered 34, of whom about 30 were relapsing-remitting and 3 secondary progressive.

Unsorted libraries used 2 million PBMCs kept at -80 degrees C. This clonotype occurred many times. cDNA was made by 5'RACE with 10-nucleotide random UMIs. TCRdb reprocessed the 5' RACE reads with MiXCR, giving one entry per CDR3 protein. Here the sample spans about 70,000 distinct CDR3 sequences, approximately 3.3% being singletons. The origin of this receptor is a woman between 45 and 65 years old with multiple sclerosis. The material sequenced was PBMCs.

CDR3 nucleotides: TGTGCCACGAGCCCCCTGCCACATGGCTACACCTTC. Its translation is CATSPLPHGYTF. This chain links TRBV28 with TRBJ1-2; D not certain. This CDR3 comprises 12 residues. V was pared by 10 bases and J by 6 bases, with 15 bases between. Looked up from germline, CDR1 is MDHEN and CDR2 is SYDVKM.